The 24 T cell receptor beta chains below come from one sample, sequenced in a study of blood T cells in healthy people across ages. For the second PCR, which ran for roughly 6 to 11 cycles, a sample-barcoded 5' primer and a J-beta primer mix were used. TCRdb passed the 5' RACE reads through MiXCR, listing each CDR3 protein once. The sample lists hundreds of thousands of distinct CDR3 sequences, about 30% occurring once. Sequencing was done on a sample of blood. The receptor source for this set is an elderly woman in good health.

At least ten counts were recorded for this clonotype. The CDR3 is CASSGSGRWGRGRYEQYF. Written as DNA, the CDR3 is TGTGCCAGCAGTGGCTCCGGGCGTTGGGGCAGGGGTAGGTACGAGCAGTACTTC. This sequence joins TRBV2 and TRBJ2-7; D may be TRBD1 (6 bases). Germline V CDR1 and CDR2: SNHLY, FYNNEI. CDR3 length: 18 residues. V lost 4 bases and J lost 4, with 26 bases in between.

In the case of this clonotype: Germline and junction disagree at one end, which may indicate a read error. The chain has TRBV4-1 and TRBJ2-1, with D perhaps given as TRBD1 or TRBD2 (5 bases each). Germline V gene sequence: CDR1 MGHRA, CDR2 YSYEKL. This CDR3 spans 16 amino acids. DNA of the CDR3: TGCGCCGGCAGCCAAGAGGGATCGTGGGGGAGCAATGAGCAGTTCTTC. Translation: CAGSQEGSWGSNEQFF.

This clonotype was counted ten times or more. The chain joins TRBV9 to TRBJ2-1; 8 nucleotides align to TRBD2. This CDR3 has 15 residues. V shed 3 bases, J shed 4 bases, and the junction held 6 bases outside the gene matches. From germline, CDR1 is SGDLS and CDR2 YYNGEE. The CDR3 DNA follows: TGTGCCAGCAGCGCCTTCAGCGGGGGTTACAATGAGCAGTTCTTC. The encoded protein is CASSAFSGGYNEQFF.

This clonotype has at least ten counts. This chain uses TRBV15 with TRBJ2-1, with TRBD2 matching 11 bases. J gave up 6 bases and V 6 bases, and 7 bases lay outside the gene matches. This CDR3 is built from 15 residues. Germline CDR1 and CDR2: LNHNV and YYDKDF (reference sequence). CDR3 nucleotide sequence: TGTGCCACCAGTCGGGAAGGACTAGCGGGCAATGAGCAGTTCTTC. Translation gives CATSREGLAGNEQFF.

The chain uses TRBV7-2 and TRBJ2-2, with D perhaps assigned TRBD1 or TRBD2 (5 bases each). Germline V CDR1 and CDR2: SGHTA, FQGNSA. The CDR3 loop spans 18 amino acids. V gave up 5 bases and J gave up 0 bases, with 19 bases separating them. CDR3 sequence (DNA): TGTGCCAGCAGCCCCGGGCTTAGACGGGGCGCGAACACCGGGGAGCTGTTTTTT. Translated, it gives CASSPGLRRGANTGELFF. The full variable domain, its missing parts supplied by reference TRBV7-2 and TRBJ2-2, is GAGVSQSPSNKVTEKGKDVELRCDPISGHTALYWYRQSLGQGLEFLIYFQGNSAPDKSGLPSDRFSAERTGGSVSTLTIQRTQQEDSAVYLCASSPGLRRGANTGELFFGEGSRLTVL.

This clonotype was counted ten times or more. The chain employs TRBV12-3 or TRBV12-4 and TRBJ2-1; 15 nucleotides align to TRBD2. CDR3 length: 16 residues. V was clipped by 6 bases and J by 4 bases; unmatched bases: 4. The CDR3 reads CASRRTSGGAYNEQFF. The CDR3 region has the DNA TGTGCCAGCAGGCGGACTAGCGGGGGGGCTTACAATGAGCAGTTCTTC.

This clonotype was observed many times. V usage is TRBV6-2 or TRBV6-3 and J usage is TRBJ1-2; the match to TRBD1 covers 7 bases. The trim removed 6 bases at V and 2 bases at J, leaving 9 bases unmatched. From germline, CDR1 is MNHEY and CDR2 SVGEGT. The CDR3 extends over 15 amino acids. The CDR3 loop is CASRRAGTENYGYTF. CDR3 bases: TGTGCCAGCAGGAGGGCCGGGACAGAGAACTATGGCTACACCTTC.

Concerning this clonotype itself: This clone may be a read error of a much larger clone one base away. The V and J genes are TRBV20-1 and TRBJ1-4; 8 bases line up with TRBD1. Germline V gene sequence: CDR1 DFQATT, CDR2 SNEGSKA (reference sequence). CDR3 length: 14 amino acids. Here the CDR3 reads CGATPGQENEKLFF. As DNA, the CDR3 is TGCGGTGCAACCCCGGGACAGGAGAATGAAAAACTGTTTTTT.

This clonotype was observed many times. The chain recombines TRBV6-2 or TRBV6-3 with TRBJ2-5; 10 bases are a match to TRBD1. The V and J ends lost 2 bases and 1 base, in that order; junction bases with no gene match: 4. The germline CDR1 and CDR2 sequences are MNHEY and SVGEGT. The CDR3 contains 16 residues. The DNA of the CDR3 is TGTGCCAGCAGTTACGAGACAGGGGGCTTCCAAGAGACCCAGTACTTC. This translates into CASSYETGGFQETQYF.

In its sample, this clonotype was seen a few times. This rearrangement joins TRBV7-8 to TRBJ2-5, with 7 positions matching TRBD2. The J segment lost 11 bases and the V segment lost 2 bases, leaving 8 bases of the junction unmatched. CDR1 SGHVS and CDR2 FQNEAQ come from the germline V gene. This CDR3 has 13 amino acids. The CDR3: CASSLRDYREQYF. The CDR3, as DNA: TGTGCCAGCAGCTTAAGGGACTATCGGGAGCAGTACTTC.

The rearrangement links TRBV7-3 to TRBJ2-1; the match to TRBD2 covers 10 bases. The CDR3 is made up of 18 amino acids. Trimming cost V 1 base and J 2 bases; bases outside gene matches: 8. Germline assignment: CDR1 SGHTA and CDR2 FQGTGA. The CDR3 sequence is CASSLNGEAGGPYNEQFF. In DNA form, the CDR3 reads TGTGCCAGCAGCTTAAACGGGGAAGCGGGGGGGCCCTACAATGAGCAGTTCTTC.

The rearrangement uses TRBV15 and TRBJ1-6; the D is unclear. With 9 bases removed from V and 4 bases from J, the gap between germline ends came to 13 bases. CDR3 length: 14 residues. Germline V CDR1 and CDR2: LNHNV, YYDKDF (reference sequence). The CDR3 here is CATGLRQYNSPLHF. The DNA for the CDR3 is TGTGCCACAGGACTAAGGCAGTATAATTCACCCCTCCACTTT. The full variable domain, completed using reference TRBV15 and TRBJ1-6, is DAMVIQNPRYQVTQFGKPVTLSCSQTLNHNVMYWYQQKSSQAPKLLFHYYDKDFNNEADTPDNFQSRRPNTSFCFLDIRSPGLGDTAMYLCATGLRQYNSPLHFGNGTRLTVT.

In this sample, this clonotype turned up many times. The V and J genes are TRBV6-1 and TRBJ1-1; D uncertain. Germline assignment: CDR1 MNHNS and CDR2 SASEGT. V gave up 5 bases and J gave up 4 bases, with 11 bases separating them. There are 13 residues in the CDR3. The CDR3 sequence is CASSPVDTTEAFF. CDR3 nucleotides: TGTGCCAGCAGTCCGGTTGATACCACTGAAGCTTTCTTT.

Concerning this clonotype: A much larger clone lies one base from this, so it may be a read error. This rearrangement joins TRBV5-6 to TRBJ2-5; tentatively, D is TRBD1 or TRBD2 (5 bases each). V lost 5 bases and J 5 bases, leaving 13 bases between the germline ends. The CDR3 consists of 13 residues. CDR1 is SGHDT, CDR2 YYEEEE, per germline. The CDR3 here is CASRGRERETQYF. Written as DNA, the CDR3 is TGTGCCAGCAGGGGCAGGGAGAGGGAGACCCAGTACTTC.

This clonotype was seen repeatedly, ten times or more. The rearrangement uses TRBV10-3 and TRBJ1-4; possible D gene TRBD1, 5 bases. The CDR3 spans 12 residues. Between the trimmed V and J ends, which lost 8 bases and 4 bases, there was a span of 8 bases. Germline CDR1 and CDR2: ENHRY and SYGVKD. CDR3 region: CAIRGGNEKLFF. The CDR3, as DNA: TGTGCCATCCGGGGGGGTAATGAAAAACTGTTTTTT.

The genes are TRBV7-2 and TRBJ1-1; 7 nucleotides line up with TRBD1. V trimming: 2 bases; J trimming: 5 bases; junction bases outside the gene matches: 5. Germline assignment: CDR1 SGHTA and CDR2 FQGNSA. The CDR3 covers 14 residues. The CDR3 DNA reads TGTGCCAGCAGCTTACAGGGGGATGGAACTGAAGCTTTCTTT. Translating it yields CASSLQGDGTEAFF. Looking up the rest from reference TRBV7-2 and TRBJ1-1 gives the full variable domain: GAGVSQSPSNKVTEKGKDVELRCDPISGHTALYWYRQSLGQGLEFLIYFQGNSAPDKSGLPSDRFSAERTGGSVSTLTIQRTQQEDSAVYLCASSLQGDGTEAFFGQGTRLTVV.

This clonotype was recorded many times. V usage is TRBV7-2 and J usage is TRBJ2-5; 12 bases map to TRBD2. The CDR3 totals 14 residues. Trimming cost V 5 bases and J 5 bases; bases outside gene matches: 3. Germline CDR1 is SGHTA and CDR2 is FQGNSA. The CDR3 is CASSRTSGEETQYF. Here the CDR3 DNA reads TGTGCCAGCAGCCGGACTAGCGGGGAGGAGACCCAGTACTTC.

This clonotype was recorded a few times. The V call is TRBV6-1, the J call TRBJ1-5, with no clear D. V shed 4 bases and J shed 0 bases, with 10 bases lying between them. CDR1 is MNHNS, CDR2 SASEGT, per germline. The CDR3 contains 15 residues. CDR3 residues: CASSAMEISNQPQHF. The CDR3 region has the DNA TGTGCCAGCAGTGCCATGGAAATTAGCAATCAGCCCCAGCATTTT.

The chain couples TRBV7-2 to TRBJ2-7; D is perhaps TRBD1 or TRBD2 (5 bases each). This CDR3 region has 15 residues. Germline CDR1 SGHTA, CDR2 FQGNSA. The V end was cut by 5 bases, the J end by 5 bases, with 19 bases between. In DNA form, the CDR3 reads TGTGCCAGCAGCCCCGGGGCAGAGTATAGGGACGAGCAGTACTTC. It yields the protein CASSPGAEYRDEQYF.

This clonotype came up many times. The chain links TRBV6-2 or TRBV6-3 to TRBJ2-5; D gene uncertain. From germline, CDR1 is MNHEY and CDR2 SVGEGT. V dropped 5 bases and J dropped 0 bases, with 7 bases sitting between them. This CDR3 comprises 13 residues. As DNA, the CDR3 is TGTGCCAGCAGTGGCTCTAACCAAGAGACCCAGTACTTC. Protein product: CASSGSNQETQYF.

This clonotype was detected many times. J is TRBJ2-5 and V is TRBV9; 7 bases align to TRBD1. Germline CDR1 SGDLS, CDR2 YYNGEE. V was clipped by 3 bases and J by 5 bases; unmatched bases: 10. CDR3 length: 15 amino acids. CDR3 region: CASSANRGTMETQYF. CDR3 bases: TGTGCCAGCAGCGCAAACAGGGGTACTATGGAGACCCAGTACTTC.

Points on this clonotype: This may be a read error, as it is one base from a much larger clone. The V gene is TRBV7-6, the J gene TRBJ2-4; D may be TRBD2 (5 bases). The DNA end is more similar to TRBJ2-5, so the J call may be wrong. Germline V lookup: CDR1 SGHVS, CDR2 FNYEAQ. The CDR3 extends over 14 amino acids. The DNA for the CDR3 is TGTGCCAGCAGCTCAGCGGCGGGCGCAGAGACCCAGTACTTC. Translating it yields CASSSAAGAETQYF.

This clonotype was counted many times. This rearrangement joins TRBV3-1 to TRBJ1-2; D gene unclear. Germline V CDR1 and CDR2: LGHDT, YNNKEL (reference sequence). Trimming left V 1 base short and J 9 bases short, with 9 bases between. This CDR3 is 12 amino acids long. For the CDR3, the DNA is TGTGCCAGCAGCCAAGCGCGCACTAGCTACACCTTC. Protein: CASSQARTSYTF.

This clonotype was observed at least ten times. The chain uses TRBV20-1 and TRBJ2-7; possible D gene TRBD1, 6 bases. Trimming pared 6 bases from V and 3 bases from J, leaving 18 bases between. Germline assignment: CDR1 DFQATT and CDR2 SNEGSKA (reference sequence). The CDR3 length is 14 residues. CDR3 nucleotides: TGCAGTGCCCCTGGATCCGGGACACACTACGAGCAGTACTTC. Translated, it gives CSAPGSGTHYEQYF.